This T cell receptor (beta chain) came from a study of blood T cell repertoires in COVID-19. Study details: Italy, Spain and the United States were the sources of the convalescent and acute COVID-19 samples. The analysed material was cDNA or gDNA that came from T cells, B-cell-depleted T cells, or PBMCs.

Clones were read by immunoSEQ multiplex PCR, and TCRdb kept only the in-frame ones, dropping some. This sample carries roughly 260,000 clones, over 80% of them seen once, and the ten largest clones take roughly 3.6%. The CDR3 extends over 14 amino acids. Trimming removed 6 bases at V and 4 bases at J, with 12 bases between. CDR1 is MDHEN, CDR2 SYDVKM, per germline. Sequencing was performed on peripheral blood. The chain links TRBV28 to TRBJ1-4, with D possibly TRBD1 on 5 matching bases. This receptor was taken from a middle-aged woman with acute or convalescent COVID-19. CDR3 coding DNA: TGTGCCAGCAGGCCTTGGGGGGGTAATGAAAAACTGTTTTTT. This sequence encodes CASRPWGGNEKLFF.